This T cell receptor beta chain was recovered during a study of blood T cells in healthy people across ages. The study's findings and limits: Versus aged donors, long-lived donors had higher diversity and more naive CD4+ cells.

CDR3 size: 14 residues. Germline V gene lookup returns CDR1 MNHNS and CDR2 SASEGT. Trimming at V came to 3 bases and at J to 7 bases, leaving 2 bases not matched to a gene. This clonotype was recorded at least ten times. What it binds is unknown. Primed by a sample-barcoded 5' primer and a J-beta primer mix, a second PCR proceeded for about 6 to 12 cycles. TCRdb recomputed calls from the 5' RACE reads with MiXCR, one row per CDR3 protein. The sample contains more than 1,000,000 distinct CDR3 sequences, about 25% of which appear only once. Roughly 10 milliliters of peripheral blood were drawn from each donor. Isolated per sample were at least 6 million PBMCs. The same sample was also used in a study of T cells of mothers and their children. That publication notes: Not a single persistent microchimeric T cell clone was detected.

V usage is TRBV6-1 and J usage is TRBJ2-1, with 11 bases matching TRBD2. The source of this sequence is a girl aged 2-15 years in good health. The sample was blood. The CDR3 DNA follows: TGTGCCAGCAGTGAGGGACTAGCGGATAATGAGCAGTTCTTC. Amino acids: CASSEGLADNEQFF.